Listed here are 7 T cell receptor beta chains from one sample, sequenced in a study of T-cell reconstitution after alpha-beta-depleted transplantation in children. A library of TCRbeta sequences, prepared with unique molecular identifiers, was generated. One entry per CDR3 protein, called by TCRdb with MiXCR from the PCR reads. The repertoire holds about 980,000 distinct CDR3 sequences, with roughly 29% as singletons. The sample here was PBMCs, mostly from graft donor cells, taken 360 days after TCRalphabeta/CD19-depleted stem cell transplant. The source of these receptors is a boy younger than two who had a stem cell transplant for SCID, so the T cells may come from the graft donor.

The table lists this clonotype with a few counts. V and J are TRBV7-8 and TRBJ1-5, with D uncertain. The CDR3 length is 16 residues. In germline, CDR1 is SGHVS, CDR2 FQNEAQ. The germline V and J ends were trimmed by 1 base and 1 base, with 11 bases remaining between them. CDR3 sequence reads: CASSLEGRTSNQPQHF. As DNA, the CDR3 is TGTGCCAGCAGCTTAGAAGGCAGGACGAGCAATCAGCCCCAGCATTTT.

The chain recombines TRBV5-1 with TRBJ1-1; D might be TRBD1 (6 bases). This CDR3 contains 17 residues. The V end lost 1 base, the J end lost 1 base, and 17 bases lay between the germline ends. The germline V gene has CDR1 SGHRS and CDR2 YFSETQ. The CDR3 region has the DNA TGCGCCAGCAGCTTGATGTCGGGGTGGGGGCGGAACACTGAAGCTTTCTTT. Translated, it gives CASSLMSGWGRNTEAFF.

This clonotype was seen only a few times. The chain combines TRBV12-3 or TRBV12-4 with TRBJ2-1, with D perhaps matching TRBD1 or TRBD2 (5 bases each). CDR3 length equals 15 residues. Trimming removed 4 bases from V and 3 bases from J, with 13 bases in between. CDR3 protein: CASSSGDASYNEQFF. In DNA, the CDR3 is TGTGCCAGCAGTTCCGGGGACGCAAGCTACAATGAGCAGTTCTTC.

This chain uses TRBV7-9 with TRBJ2-7; D might be TRBD1 (5 bases). The length of the CDR3 is 14 residues. V was pared by 5 bases and J by 5 bases, with 16 bases between. Germline loops: CDR1 SEHNR, CDR2 FQNEAQ (reference sequence). CDR3 sequence: CASSDGASGHEQYF. CDR3 DNA: TGTGCCAGCAGCGATGGGGCTTCGGGTCACGAGCAGTACTTC.

This clonotype appeared a few times. This chain joins TRBV15 and TRBJ2-3, with 13 bases fitting TRBD2. Germline-derived CDR1 and CDR2 are LNHNV and YYDKDF (reference sequence). This CDR3 spans 16 amino acids. The junction had 5 bases not matched to a gene; V was cut back by 8 bases and J by 0 bases. CDR3 in amino acids: CATGTSGGGSTDTQYF. The CDR3 bases are TGTGCCACCGGTACTAGCGGGGGGGGAAGCACAGATACGCAGTATTTT.

V is TRBV20-1 and J is TRBJ1-2, with TRBD1 matching 7 bases. Trimming removed 3 bases from V and 8 bases from J; junction bases left unmatched: 6. From germline, CDR1 is DFQATT and CDR2 SNEGSKA (reference sequence). CDR3 size: 12 residues. This chain's CDR3 is CSAREGGEGYTF. The DNA of the CDR3 is TGCAGTGCTAGGGAAGGGGGCGAAGGCTACACCTTC.

The chain combines TRBV20-1 with TRBJ1-4; D unclear. The CDR3 consists of 16 residues. Germline V gene lookup returns CDR1 DFQATT and CDR2 SNEGSKA (reference sequence). The CDR3 DNA sequence: TGCTGCCTCAACCCGGGTACCACCAAGATGGGGGAAAAACTGTTTTTT. It codes for CCLNPGTTKMGEKLFF.